This T cell receptor beta chain emerged from a study of Tregs in tolerant kidney transplant recipients. Study-level results: Biological reproducibility was not directly addressed, but technical replication error appeared minimal. Activated donor B cell expansion appeared to reveal the most relevant donor-specific TCRbeta repertoire. Nucleotide sequences could not be compared across some patients' samples due to primer changes.

Comment on this clone: Its antigen is not identified. The CDR3 extends 3 residues past the end of the read, so its final part is completed from the germline J gene.

Germline V lookup: CDR1 SGHVS, CDR2 FNYEAQ. The CDR3 covers 12 residues. Trimming left V 2 bases short and J 5 bases short, with 7 bases between. Unstimulated regulatory T cells (CD4+CD25+CD127-), CD4+CD25- non-regulatory cells, CD4 and CD8 cells were FACS-sorted from thawed PBMCs. Libraries were prepared by immunoSEQ multiplex PCR; TCRdb keeps only in-frame clonotypes and omits some of them. The table lists about 30,000 clones. The rearrangement links TRBV7-6 to TRBJ2-7; D tentatively fits TRBD1 or TRBD2 (5 bases each). This sequence was found in a human donor who received a combined kidney and bone marrow transplant. The material sequenced was CD8+ T cells from blood, taken before the transplant. The CDR3 sequence is CASSLQGDEQYF. The part of the CDR3 DNA that was read is TGTGCCAGCAGCTTACAGGGAGACGAG.